The rows below give T cell receptor beta chains drawn from one sample of a study of cytomegalovirus exposure and HLA in healthy donors. Profiled with immunoSEQ multiplex PCR; TCRdb holds only in-frame clones, not every one. The data show 90,000 to 120,000 clones, 65% seen once. Sample: PBMCs. These receptors were collected from a young man in good health and CMV-seropositive. Both conserved end residues are part of each CDR3. D genes are given only for firm matches. Clone size is given for some rows only: seen once, a few or many times, or a class if the clone is expanded.

12	few	TRBV5-6	-	TRBJ1-2	TGTGCCAGCAGCTTGGTGGCCTATGGCTACACCTTC	CASSLVAYGYTF
11	-	TRBV6-6	-	TRBJ2-5	TGTGCCAGCAGTCCCTCCCAGACCCAGTACTTC	CASSPSQTQYF
14	-	TRBV25-1	-	TRBJ1-4	TGTGCCAGCACCGACAGCGCAACTAATGAAAAACTGTTTTTT	CASTDSATNEKLFF
14	once	TRBV11-3	-	TRBJ1-3	TGTGCCAGCAGCTTAGAGGCAGGCTCGGACACCATATATTTT	CASSLEAGSDTIYF
14	few	TRBV5-4	-	TRBJ2-3	TGTGCCAGCAGCCCAAGGGAGGGCACAGATACGCAGTATTTT	CASSPREGTDTQYF
13	few	TRBV7-2	-	TRBJ2-7	TGTGCCAGCAGCCCGGGACACCTCTACGAGCAGTACTTC	CASSPGHLYEQYF
16	-	TRBV2	-	TRBJ1-1	TGTGCCAGCAGTGAAGGGTTTACGGGGTTGAACACTGAAGCTTTCTTT	CASSEGFTGLNTEAFF
15	-	TRBV5-1	-	TRBJ2-3	TGCGCCAGCAGCTTGGGGACAGTGAGCACAGATACGCAGTATTTT	CASSLGTVSTDTQYF
13	-	TRBV30	-	TRBJ1-1	TGTGCCTGGAGTGTACAGGCGGCGATGGGCGCTTTCTTT	CAWSVQAAMGAFF
14	-	TRBV6-4	-	TRBJ1-6	TGTGCCAGCAGTGACTCGGGGGAGGGATCACCCCTCCACTTT	CASSDSGEGSPLHF
15	few	TRBV5-1	-	TRBJ1-6	TGCGCCAGCAGCTCCGACAGGCATGATAATTCACCCCTCCACTTT	CASSSDRHDNSPLHF
15	-	TRBV6-6	TRBD2	TRBJ2-1	TGTGCCAGCACCCTCGCAAGCGGGGCCTACAATGAGCAGTTCTTC	CASTLASGAYNEQFF
14	-	TRBV5-1	TRBD1	TRBJ2-7	TGCGCCAGCAGCCGGGGACAGCTCCTGGGGGAGCAGTACTTC	CASSRGQLLGEQYF
15	-	TRBV5-1	TRBD1	TRBJ2-5	TGCGCCAGCAGCTTGTCAGGGGGCATTCAAGAGACCCAGTACTTC	CASSLSGGIQETQYF
13	-	TRBV6-4	-	TRBJ2-3	TGTGCCAGCAGTGACTCCGGTAGAGATACGCAGTATTTT	CASSDSGRDTQYF
16	-	TRBV5-1	-	TRBJ2-3	TGCGCCAGCAGCTTGGTTTGGCGGGGAAGCACAGATACGCAGTATTTT	CASSLVWRGSTDTQYF
13	-	TRBV18	-	TRBJ2-5	TGTGCCAGCTCACCACCGCTGGGCGAGACCCAGTACTTC	CASSPPLGETQYF
17	-	TRBV19	TRBD1	TRBJ1-2	TGTGCCAGTAGTACCCCCGGGACAGGTCTCCCTAACTATGGCTACACCTTC	CASSTPGTGLPNYGYTF
12	-	TRBV27	TRBD1	TRBJ2-3	TGTGCCAGCAGGACAGGGCTAGATACGCAGTATTTT	CASRTGLDTQYF
13	-	TRBV18	TRBD2	TRBJ2-5	TGTGCCAGCTCACCGGGGAGGGCGGAGACCCAGTACTTC	CASSPGRAETQYF
16	-	TRBV19	-	TRBJ1-1	TGTGCCAGTAGTAACCCATGGGGGGGAGAGAACACTGAAGCTTTCTTT	CASSNPWGGENTEAFF
12	-	TRBV4-2	-	TRBJ1-3	TGTGCCAGCAGCCCCCAGGGAAACACCATATATTTT	CASSPQGNTIYF
14	-	TRBV6-6	-	TRBJ1-1	TGTGCCAGCAGTTACTCGGAGGGGAGGAGCGAAGCTTTCTTT	CASSYSEGRSEAFF
12	-	TRBV5-6	-	TRBJ2-7	TGTGCCAGCAGCTTGGGAGCCTACGAGCAGTACTTC	CASSLGAYEQYF
12	-	TRBV2	-	TRBJ1-3	TGTGCCAGCAGGCCAGGCGGAAACACCATATATTTT	CASRPGGNTIYF
14	-	TRBV11-3	-	TRBJ2-7	TGTGCCAGCAGCTTAGTTCGGGGCTCCTACGAGCAGTACTTC	CASSLVRGSYEQYF
15	few	TRBV6-1	-	TRBJ1-1	TGTGCCAGCAGGGCAGACAAGATGATGAACACTGAAGCTTTCTTT	CASRADKMMNTEAFF
14	-	TRBV19	-	TRBJ2-2	TGTGCCAGTAGTGTGGCAGGGAACACCGGGGAGCTGTTTTTT	CASSVAGNTGELFF
15	once	TRBV6-4	TRBD1	TRBJ2-3	TGTGCCAGCAGCCCCTCGACAGGGGCGGGAGATACGCAGTATTTT	CASSPSTGAGDTQYF
12	-	TRBV5-1	TRBD1	TRBJ2-7	TGCGCCAGCAGCTCGGGGACAGGGGGCAAGTACTTC	CASSSGTGGKYF
14	-	TRBV13	-	TRBJ1-2	TGTGCCAGCAGCTTCCCCGGCAGGGTAGATGGCTACACCTTC	CASSFPGRVDGYTF
14	-	TRBV7-8	-	TRBJ1-2	TGTGCCAGCAGCTTGACATTCGTTAACTATGGCTACACCTTC	CASSLTFVNYGYTF
11	-	TRBV6-5	-	TRBJ2-7	TGTGCCAGCAGTGCCCAGTGGGAGCAGTACTTC	CASSAQWEQYF
16	-	TRBV4-1	-	TRBJ2-7	TGCGCCAGCAGCCATCAAGCGGCAGCAGTAGCCTACGAGCAGTACTTC	CASSHQAAAVAYEQYF
15	-	TRBV5-8	TRBD2	TRBJ2-5	TGTGCCAGCAGCCTAGGACTAGCGGGGTCGGAGACCCAGTACTTC	CASSLGLAGSETQYF
15	-	TRBV18	-	TRBJ2-2	TGTGCCAGCTCACCCCCAGGGAAGAACACCGGGGAGCTGTTTTTT	CASSPPGKNTGELFF
14	-	TRBV7-2	TRBD1	TRBJ2-1	TGTGCCAGCAGCAGGGACAGTTTTTACAATGAGCAGTTCTTC	CASSRDSFYNEQFF
13	once	TRBV7-9	-	TRBJ2-7	TGTGCCAGCAGCCGACAAAACTCCTACGAGCAGTACTTC	CASSRQNSYEQYF
13	-	TRBV5-4	-	TRBJ2-1	TGTGCCAGCAGCTACCAAGGGGACAATGAGCAGTTCTTC	CASSYQGDNEQFF
16	-	TRBV7-9	-	TRBJ2-2	TGTGCCAGCAGCCTTACGAAGGGACAAGGGACCGGGGAGCTGTTTTTT	CASSLTKGQGTGELFF
15	-	TRBV10-3	TRBD1	TRBJ1-2	TGTGCCATCAGTGAGGGCGTACAGGGGGTATACGGCTACACCTTC	CAISEGVQGVYGYTF
14	-	TRBV5-1	-	TRBJ2-5	TGCGCCAGCAGCCCCAACCGACAGACAGAGACCCAGTACTTC	CASSPNRQTETQYF
14	-	TRBV5-8	TRBD1	TRBJ1-1	TGTGCCAGCAGCTTCGGACAGGGGGCCGCTGAAGCTTTCTTT	CASSFGQGAAEAFF
17	-	TRBV7-2	TRBD2	TRBJ2-5	TGTGCCAGCAGCTTAGCTATCGGGCGGGGGGGCCTAGAGACCCAGTACTTC	CASSLAIGRGGLETQYF
13	-	TRBV19	TRBD1	TRBJ1-2	TGTGCCAGTAATCCTACAGGGGTTTATGGCTACACCTTC	CASNPTGVYGYTF
13	-	TRBV30	-	TRBJ2-7	TGTGCCTGGAGTGCCGGTCCGTCTTACGAGCAGTACTTC	CAWSAGPSYEQYF
16	-	TRBV27	TRBD2	TRBJ2-3	TGTGCCAGCAGTTTATTGGCTAGCGGGGGCACAGATACGCAGTATTTT	CASSLLASGGTDTQYF
15	-	TRBV5-4	TRBD2	TRBJ2-7	TGTGCCAGCAGCACTGGACTAGCGGGGTCCTACGAGCAGTACTTC	CASSTGLAGSYEQYF
15	few	TRBV6-5	TRBD2	TRBJ2-3	TGTGCCAGCATCAATAGCGGGGGGGCTGGGGATACGCAGTATTTT	CASINSGGAGDTQYF
15	few	TRBV19	-	TRBJ2-1	TGTGCCAGTAGTGCCCAGCGGCTGAGGGGGAATGAGCAGTTCTTC	CASSAQRLRGNEQFF
15	-	TRBV9	-	TRBJ1-5	TGTGCCAGCAGCCCCGACATAAATAGCAATCAGCCCCAGCATTTT	CASSPDINSNQPQHF
13	few	TRBV6-5	-	TRBJ1-5	TGTGCCAGCAGGCGGACAGCTAATCAGCCCCAGCATTTT	CASRRTANQPQHF
16	few	TRBV6-1	TRBD1	TRBJ1-5	TGTGCCAGCAGTGCGCTACCGACAGGGATCAATCAGCCCCAGCATTTT	CASSALPTGINQPQHF
17	-	TRBV23-1	TRBD1	TRBJ1-1	TGCGCCAGCAGTCATCCGGACAGGAGCCACGGGAACACTGAAGCTTTCTTT	CASSHPDRSHGNTEAFF